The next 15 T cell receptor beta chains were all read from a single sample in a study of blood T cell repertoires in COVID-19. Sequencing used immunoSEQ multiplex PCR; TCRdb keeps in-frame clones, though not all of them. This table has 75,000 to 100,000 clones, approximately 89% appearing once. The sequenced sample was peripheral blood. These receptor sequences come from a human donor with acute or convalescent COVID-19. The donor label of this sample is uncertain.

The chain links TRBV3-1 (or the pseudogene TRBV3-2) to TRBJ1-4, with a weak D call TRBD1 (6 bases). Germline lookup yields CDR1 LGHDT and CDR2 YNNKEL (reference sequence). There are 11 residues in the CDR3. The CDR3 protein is CRGGESEKLFF. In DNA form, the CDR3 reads TGTCGAGGGGGTGAGAGTGAAAAACTGTTTTTT.

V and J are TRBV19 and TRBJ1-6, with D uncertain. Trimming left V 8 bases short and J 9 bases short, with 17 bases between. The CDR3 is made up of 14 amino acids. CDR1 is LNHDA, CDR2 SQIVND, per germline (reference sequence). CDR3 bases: TGTGCCAGTGGGCAAGCACGTTTACGTTCACCCCTCCACTTT. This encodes CASGQARLRSPLHF.

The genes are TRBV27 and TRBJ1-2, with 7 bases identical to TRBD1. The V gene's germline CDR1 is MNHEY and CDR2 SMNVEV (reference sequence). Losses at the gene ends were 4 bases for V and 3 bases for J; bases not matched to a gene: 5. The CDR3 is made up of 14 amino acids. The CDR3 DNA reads TGTGCCAGCAGTTCTCTAGGGACAGACTATGGCTACACCTTC. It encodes CASSSLGTDYGYTF.

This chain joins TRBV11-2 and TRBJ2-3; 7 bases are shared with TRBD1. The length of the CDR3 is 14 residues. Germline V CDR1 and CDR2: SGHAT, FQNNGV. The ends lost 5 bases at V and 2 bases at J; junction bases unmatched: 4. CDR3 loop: CASSPGTDTDTQYF. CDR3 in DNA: TGTGCCAGCAGCCCAGGGACAGACACAGATACGCAGTATTTT. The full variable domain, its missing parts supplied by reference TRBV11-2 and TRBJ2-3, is EAGVAQSPRYKIIEKRQSVAFWCNPISGHATLYWYQQILGQGPKLLIQFQNNGVVDDSQLPKDRFSAERLKGVDSTLKIQPAKLEDSAVYLCASSPGTDTDTQYFGPGTRLTVL.

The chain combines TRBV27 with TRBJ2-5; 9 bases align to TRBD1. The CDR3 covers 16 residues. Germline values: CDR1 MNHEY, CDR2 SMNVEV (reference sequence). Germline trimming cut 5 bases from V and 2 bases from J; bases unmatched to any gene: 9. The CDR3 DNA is TGTGCCAGCAGTCACCTGACAGGGGGTGCACAAGAGACCCAGTACTTC. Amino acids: CASSHLTGGAQETQYF.

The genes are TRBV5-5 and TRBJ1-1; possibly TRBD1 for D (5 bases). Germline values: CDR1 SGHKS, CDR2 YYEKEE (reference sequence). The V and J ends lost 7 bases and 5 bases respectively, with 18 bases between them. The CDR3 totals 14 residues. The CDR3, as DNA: TGTGCCAGCGCCGCGAGAACGGGGGGGACTGAAGCTTTCTTT. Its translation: CASAARTGGTEAFF.

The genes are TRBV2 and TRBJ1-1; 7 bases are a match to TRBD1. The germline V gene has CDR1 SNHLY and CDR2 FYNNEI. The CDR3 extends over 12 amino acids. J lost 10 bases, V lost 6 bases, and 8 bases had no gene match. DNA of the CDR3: TGTGCCAGCAGATTCGACAGGGAGCGAGCTTTCTTT. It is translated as CASRFDRERAFF.

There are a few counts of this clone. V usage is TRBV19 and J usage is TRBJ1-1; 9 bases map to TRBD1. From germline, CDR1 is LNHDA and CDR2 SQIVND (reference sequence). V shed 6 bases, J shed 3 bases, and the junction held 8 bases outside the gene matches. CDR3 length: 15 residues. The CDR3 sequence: CASRTVTGGYTEAFF. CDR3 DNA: TGTGCCAGTAGGACCGTTACAGGGGGCTACACTGAAGCTTTCTTT.

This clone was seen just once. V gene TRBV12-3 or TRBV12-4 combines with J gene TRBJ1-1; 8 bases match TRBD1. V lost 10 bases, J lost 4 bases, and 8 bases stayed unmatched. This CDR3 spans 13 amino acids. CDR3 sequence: CATMDRVSTEAFF. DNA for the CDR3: TGTGCCACCATGGACAGGGTAAGCACTGAAGCTTTCTTT.

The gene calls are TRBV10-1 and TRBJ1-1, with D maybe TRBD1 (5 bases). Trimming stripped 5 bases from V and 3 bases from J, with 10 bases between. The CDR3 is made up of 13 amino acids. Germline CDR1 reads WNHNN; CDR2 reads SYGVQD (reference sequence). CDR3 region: CASSPQGYTEAFF. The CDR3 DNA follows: TGCGCCAGCAGTCCTCAGGGATACACTGAAGCTTTCTTT.

This CDR3 reads CASTPRGVSNVGYSNQPQHF. CDR3 DNA sequence: TGTGCCAGCACCCCACGCGGGGTGAGCAACGTGGGCTATAGCAATCAGCCCCAGCATTTT. The rearrangement links TRBV6-2 or TRBV6-3 to TRBJ1-5; no definite D call. This CDR3 region has 20 residues. From germline, CDR1 is MNHEY and CDR2 SVGEGT. V gave up 7 bases and J gave up 0 bases, with 28 bases separating them.

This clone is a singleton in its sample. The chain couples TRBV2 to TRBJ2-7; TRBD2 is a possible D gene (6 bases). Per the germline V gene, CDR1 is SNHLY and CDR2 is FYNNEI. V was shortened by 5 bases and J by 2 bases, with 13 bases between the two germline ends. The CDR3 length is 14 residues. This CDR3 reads CASSRLTRTYEQYF. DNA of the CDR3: TGTGCCAGCAGTCGATTGACTAGAACCTACGAGCAGTACTTC.

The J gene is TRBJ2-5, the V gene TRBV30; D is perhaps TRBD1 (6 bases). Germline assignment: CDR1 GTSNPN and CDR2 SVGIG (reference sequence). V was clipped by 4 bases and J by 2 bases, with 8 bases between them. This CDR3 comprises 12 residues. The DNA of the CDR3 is TGTGCCTGGAACAGGGTGCAAGAGACCCAGTACTTC. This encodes CAWNRVQETQYF.

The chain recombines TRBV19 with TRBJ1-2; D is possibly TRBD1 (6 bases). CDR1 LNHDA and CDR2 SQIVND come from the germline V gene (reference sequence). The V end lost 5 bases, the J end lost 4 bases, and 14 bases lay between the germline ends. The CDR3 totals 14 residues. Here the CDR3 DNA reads TGTGCCAGTAGTTCCCCGGACAGAGGCTATGGCTACACCTTC. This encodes CASSSPDRGYGYTF.

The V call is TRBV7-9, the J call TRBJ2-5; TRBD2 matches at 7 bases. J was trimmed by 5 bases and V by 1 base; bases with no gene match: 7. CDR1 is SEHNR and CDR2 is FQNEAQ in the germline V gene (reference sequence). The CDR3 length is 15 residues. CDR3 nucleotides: TGTGCCAGCAGCTTAGGGGGAGGGGCGTCCGAGACCCAGTACTTC. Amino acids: CASSLGGGASETQYF.